This entry lists 31 T cell receptor beta chains sequenced from one sample in a study of T cell repertoires in cytomegalovirus infection. Their antigen targets remain unknown. TCRdb re-called the reads with MiXCR, one entry per CDR3 protein. In the table there are around 39,000 distinct CDR3 sequences, roughly 49% of which are singletons. The specimen comprised CD8+ T cells from cultured PBMCs, sampled from culture after CMV antigen stimulation. The receptor set was obtained from a human donor in good health (CMV status not recorded). Some clones in this sample may be carry-over from other donors' samples.

The rearrangement links TRBV4-1 to TRBJ2-1; perhaps TRBD1 as D (6 bases). The CDR3 sequence is 13 residues long. Between the trimmed V and J ends, which lost 2 bases and 9 bases, there was a span of 11 bases. Germline V gene lookup returns CDR1 MGHRA and CDR2 YSYEKL. For the CDR3, the DNA is TGCGCCAGCAGCCAACCTGGGGGCACTGAGCAGTTCTTC. This sequence encodes CASSQPGGTEQFF.

The V and J genes are TRBV27 and TRBJ2-1; D gene unclear. This CDR3 has 14 residues. V was cut by 3 bases and J by 0 bases, with 6 bases left in between. Looked up from germline, CDR1 is MNHEY and CDR2 is SMNVEV (reference sequence). In DNA, the CDR3 is TGTGCCAGCAGTTTCCTGGGCTCCTACAATGAGCAGTTCTTC. Its protein is CASSFLGSYNEQFF.

DNA for the CDR3: TGTGCCAGCACCGACCAGTTCTTC. Its translation is CASTDQFF. The gene calls are TRBV2 and TRBJ2-1; D gene ambiguous. V lost 7 bases and J lost 13, with 5 bases in between. The CDR3 is 8 residues long. Germline CDR1 and CDR2: SNHLY and FYNNEI.

The V call is TRBV7-9, the J call TRBJ1-1, with D uncertain. The germline V and J ends were trimmed by 7 bases and 7 bases, with 13 bases remaining between them. CDR3 length equals 12 residues. Germline V gives CDR1 SEHNR, CDR2 FQNEAQ (reference sequence). The CDR3 loop reads CASTLEGYEAFF. The CDR3 nucleotides are TGTGCCAGCACCCTGGAGGGCTATGAAGCTTTCTTT.

As to this clonotype: One end of the junction does not line up with germline, which may come from a read error. CDR3 residues: CASSSPADGLNTGELFF. CDR3 nucleotides: TGTGCCAGCAGCTCCCCCGCGGACGGGCTGAACACCGGGGAGCTGTTTTTT. The V gene is TRBV4-1, the J gene TRBJ2-2; no clear D gene. The CDR3 runs to 17 residues. Germline CDR1 MGHRA, CDR2 YSYEKL.

V is TRBV20-1 and J is TRBJ1-2; 9 bases line up with TRBD1. Germline CDR1 is DFQATT and CDR2 is SNEGSKA (reference sequence). J was trimmed by 3 bases and V by 4 bases; bases with no gene match: 6. The CDR3 totals 14 residues. The CDR3 nucleotides are TGCAGTGCTATACCTAGGGACAGGGACTATGGCTACACCTTC. Its translation is CSAIPRDRDYGYTF.

This chain uses TRBV7-8 with TRBJ2-3; perhaps D is TRBD1 or TRBD2 (7 bases each). Trimming cost V 6 bases and J 0 bases, with 13 bases left between them. Germline CDR1 reads SGHVS; CDR2 reads FQNEAQ. This CDR3 is built from 15 residues. DNA for the CDR3: TGTGCCAGCAGAAGCGGGACAGCTAGCACAGATACGCAGTATTTT. Protein product: CASRSGTASTDTQYF. Together with reference TRBV7-8 and TRBJ2-3, the CDR3 gives the full variable domain: GAGVSQSPRYKVAKRGQDVALRCDPISGHVSLFWYQQALGQGPEFLTYFQNEAQLDKSGLPSDRFFAERPEGSVSTLKIQRTQQEDSAVYLCASRSGTASTDTQYFGPGTRLTVL.

The chain recombines TRBV11-2 with TRBJ1-6; TRBD1 agrees at 10 bases. V trimming: 0 bases; J trimming: 8 bases; junction bases outside the gene matches: 1. The length of the CDR3 is 15 residues. Germline V CDR1 and CDR2: SGHAT, FQNNGV. CDR3 sequence: CASSLEGQGYSPLHF. CDR3 sequence (DNA): TGTGCCAGCAGCTTAGAGGGACAGGGGTATTCACCCCTCCACTTT.

This chain uses TRBV19 with TRBJ1-1; weak D call: TRBD1 (6 bases). Trimming pared 5 bases from V and 1 base from J, leaving 17 bases between. Germline V gives CDR1 LNHDA, CDR2 SQIVND (reference sequence). CDR3 length: 16 residues. The CDR3 DNA follows: TGTGCCAGTAGTCCCTACGCGGGACAAACGAACACTGAAGCTTTCTTT. Protein: CASSPYAGQTNTEAFF.

The V and J genes are TRBV6-6 and TRBJ1-3; TRBD1 might be the D (5 bases). Trimming pared 0 bases from V and 8 bases from J, leaving 8 bases between. Germline CDR1 reads MNHNY; CDR2 reads SVGAGI (reference sequence). CDR3 length: 13 amino acids. This CDR3 reads CASSYSSGHTIYF. The CDR3 DNA is TGTGCCAGCAGTTACTCGTCAGGGCACACCATATATTTT.

This clonotype was detected once. The chain recombines TRBV5-1 with TRBJ2-2; tentative D call: TRBD1 (6 bases). The CDR3 runs 13 residues. Trimming pared 5 bases from V and 1 base from J, leaving 6 bases between. The germline CDR1 and CDR2 sequences are SGHRS and YFSETQ. The CDR3 DNA reads TGCGCCAGCAGAGGGGGGAACACCGGGGAGCTGTTTTTT. Its translation is CASRGGNTGELFF. The entire variable domain, with the rest obtained from reference TRBV5-1 and TRBJ2-2, is as follows: KAGVTQTPRYLIKTRGQQVTLSCSPISGHRSVSWYQQTPGQGLQFLFEYFSETQRNKGNFPGRFSGRQFSNSRSEMNVSTLELGDSALYLCASRGGNTGELFFGEGSRLTVL.

The rearrangement joins TRBV12-3 or TRBV12-4 to TRBJ2-6, with D maybe TRBD1 (7 bases). V dropped 10 bases and J dropped 3 bases, with 13 bases sitting between them. CDR3 length: 14 amino acids. The CDR3 sequence: CATVQGGGANVLTF. CDR3 coding DNA: TGTGCCACCGTTCAGGGGGGTGGGGCCAACGTCCTGACTTTC.

This clonotype has a handful of counts. This chain links TRBV11-2 with TRBJ2-2, with D possibly being TRBD1 (5 bases). The CDR3 consists of 15 residues. Looked up from germline, CDR1 is SGHAT and CDR2 is FQNNGV. Trimming shortened V by 5 bases and J by 1 base, and 11 bases separated the two germline ends. The CDR3 bases are TGTGCCAGCAGCCCTTGGGGCGAGAACACCGGGGAGCTGTTTTTT. Protein product: CASSPWGENTGELFF.

J is TRBJ2-3 and V is TRBV7-8; TRBD1 is a possible D gene (5 bases). Trimming removed 5 bases at V and 6 bases at J, with 21 bases between. The CDR3 length is 16 residues. Germline-derived CDR1 and CDR2 are SGHVS and FQNEAQ. The chain's CDR3 is CASSPRTPLSVDTQYF. In DNA form, the CDR3 reads TGTGCCAGCAGCCCTAGGACACCCTTGAGTGTTGATACGCAGTATTTT.

In its sample, this clonotype was seen a few times. The genes are TRBV5-5 and TRBJ2-2; tentatively, D is TRBD1 or TRBD2 (5 bases each). V lost 0 bases and J lost 4, with 13 bases in between. This CDR3 region has 16 residues. Germline CDR1 reads SGHKS; CDR2 reads YYEKEE (reference sequence). The CDR3 sequence: CASSLAGPPVTGELFF. The DNA for the CDR3 is TGTGCCAGCAGCTTGGCGGGGCCCCCGGTCACCGGGGAGCTGTTTTTT.

Comments on this clonotype: One end of the junction fails to match germline, which may point to a read error. This sequence joins TRBV7-2 and TRBJ2-2; 7 bases are shared with TRBD1. The germline CDR1 and CDR2 sequences are SGHTA and FQGNSA. The CDR3 spans 15 residues. DNA for the CDR3: TGTGCCAGCGGCTTCCGGGACAGCTTTGATGAGGAGCTGTTTTTT. Translation: CASGFRDSFDEELFF.

The rearrangement joins TRBV7-9 to TRBJ2-1; 7 bases align to TRBD1. V shed 4 bases and J 4 bases; nucleotides not matched to a gene: 16. The CDR3 runs 18 residues. Germline V gene lookup returns CDR1 SEHNR and CDR2 FQNEAQ (reference sequence). As DNA, the CDR3 is TGTGCCAGCAGCTCCCGACAGGGACCCACTGTAAGATACAATGAGCAGTTCTTC. This gives the protein CASSSRQGPTVRYNEQFF. Full variable domain (missing parts from reference TRBV7-9 and TRBJ2-1): DTGVSQNPRHKITKRGQNVTFRCDPISEHNRLYWYRQTLGQGPEFLTYFQNEAQLEKSRLLSDRFSAERPKGSFSTLEIQRTEQGDSAMYLCASSSRQGPTVRYNEQFFGPGTRLTVL.

This clonotype was counted a single time. This chain links TRBV7-9 with TRBJ2-1; 10 bases map to TRBD2. There are 17 residues in the CDR3. Germline assignment: CDR1 SEHNR and CDR2 FQNEAQ (reference sequence). Trimming removed 4 bases from V and 4 bases from J; junction bases left unmatched: 10. The CDR3 DNA is TGTGCCAGCAGCTCCGTTTCCGGGACTAGCGAATACAATGAGCAGTTCTTC. This encodes CASSSVSGTSEYNEQFF.

This clonotype was detected once. The chain joins TRBV7-2 to TRBJ1-4; 9 nucleotides match TRBD1. V lost 4 bases to trimming and J lost 6 bases; unmatched junction nucleotides: 6. The CDR3 is 15 amino acids. Germline-derived CDR1 and CDR2 are SGHTA and FQGNSA. The chain's CDR3 is CASSSLTGGYEKLFF. DNA for the CDR3: TGTGCCAGCAGCTCCTTGACAGGGGGTTATGAAAAACTGTTTTTT.

This clonotype was observed a handful of times. The chain links TRBV7-3 to TRBJ1-1; D unresolved. The germline V gene encodes CDR1 SGHTA and CDR2 FQGTGA. Trimming took off 5 bases at V and 1 base at J, with 14 bases between the two ends. CDR3 size: 15 residues. The CDR3 DNA is TGTGCCAGCAGCGCTCAAGGACGTGGGAACACTGAAGCTTTCTTT. Translation: CASSAQGRGNTEAFF.

V usage is TRBV11-2 and J usage is TRBJ2-7, with 9 bases identical to TRBD2. Germline V gene data show CDR1 as SGHAT and CDR2 as FQNNGV. This CDR3 has 15 amino acids. With 1 base clipped from V and 5 bases from J, the junction kept 6 bases outside the gene matches. CDR3 region: CASSLVGTSSNEQYF. The CDR3 nucleotides are TGTGCCAGCAGCTTAGTTGGGACTAGCAGTAACGAGCAGTACTTC.

The chain's CDR3 is CASSRARQLTGELFF. As DNA, the CDR3 is TGTGCCAGCAGCCGGGCCCGACAGTTAACCGGGGAGCTGTTTTTT. The V and J genes are TRBV7-2 and TRBJ2-2; tentative D call: TRBD1 (5 bases). The CDR3 contains 15 residues. Trimming took 5 bases from V and 5 from J, leaving 15 bases between them. Germline V lookup: CDR1 SGHTA, CDR2 FQGNSA.

The V call is TRBV7-2, the J call TRBJ2-1; no clear D gene. The germline V gene has CDR1 SGHTA and CDR2 FQGNSA. Trimming removed 4 bases at V and 2 bases at J, with 15 bases between. The CDR3 has 16 amino acids. The CDR3: CASSSSRTRAYNEQFF. In nucleotides, the CDR3 is TGTGCCAGCAGCTCCTCCCGAACGAGAGCCTACAATGAGCAGTTCTTC.

The chain couples TRBV13 to TRBJ2-7, with 9 bases identical to TRBD2. The ends lost 5 bases at V and 1 base at J; junction bases unmatched: 6. Germline values: CDR1 PRHDT, CDR2 FYEKMQ (reference sequence). CDR3 length equals 15 residues. CDR3 protein: CASSPQSGGSYEQYF. The CDR3 coding sequence is TGTGCCAGCAGCCCGCAGAGCGGGGGGTCCTACGAGCAGTACTTC.

This clonotype was counted only a few times. This sequence joins TRBV28 and TRBJ2-2; D assignment may be TRBD1 or TRBD2 (5 bases each). This CDR3 has 18 residues. CDR1 MDHEN and CDR2 SYDVKM come from the germline V gene. Between the trimmed V and J ends, which lost 6 bases and 8 bases, there was a span of 28 bases. The CDR3 coding sequence is TGTGCCAGCAGACCGTATAGGATTCGGGGCCTTATAACTGGGGAGCTGTTTTTT. This translates into CASRPYRIRGLITGELFF.

This clonotype has more than one count but fewer than ten. The CDR3 is CASGSQVTYGYTF. The CDR3 coding sequence is TGTGCTAGTGGTTCCCAGGTCACCTATGGCTACACCTTC. The chain links TRBV12-5 to TRBJ1-2, with D unclear. The CDR3 is 13 amino acids. V lost 4 bases and J lost 4, with 10 bases in between. The germline V gene has CDR1 LGHNT and CDR2 FRNRAP.

In this sample, this clonotype turned up a few times. The rearrangement joins TRBV7-8 to TRBJ2-5, with 11 bases that match TRBD1. With 5 bases clipped from V and 2 bases from J, the junction kept 4 bases outside the gene matches. This CDR3 has 15 residues. Germline V gene lookup returns CDR1 SGHVS and CDR2 FQNEAQ. CDR3: CASSPGTGGQETQYF. CDR3 in DNA: TGTGCCAGCAGCCCTGGGACAGGGGGACAAGAGACCCAGTACTTC.

The rearrangement uses TRBV7-9 and TRBJ1-1, with TRBD1 as a possible D gene (6 bases). CDR3 length: 21 amino acids. Deletions cut 3 bases from V and 0 bases from J, with 29 bases between. The germline V gene encodes CDR1 SEHNR and CDR2 FQNEAQ (reference sequence). The CDR3 region has the DNA TGTGCCAGCAGCTTCCCTCTAGGCGATTCTGGACAGAGTTACTTGAACACTGAAGCTTTCTTT. Protein: CASSFPLGDSGQSYLNTEAFF. The variable domain in full, with the rest retrieved from reference TRBV7-9 and TRBJ1-1, is DTGVSQNPRHKITKRGQNVTFRCDPISEHNRLYWYRQTLGQGPEFLTYFQNEAQLEKSRLLSDRFSAERPKGSFSTLEIQRTEQGDSAMYLCASSFPLGDSGQSYLNTEAFFGQGTRLTVV.

This sequence joins TRBV19 and TRBJ1-1; possibly TRBD1 for D (6 bases). V lost 8 bases, J lost 6 bases, and 19 bases lay in between. This CDR3 contains 14 residues. The germline CDR1 and CDR2 sequences are LNHDA and SQIVND (reference sequence). CDR3 bases: TGTGCCAGTTACCCTCCTGGGGGCCGGTCTGAAGCTTTCTTT. Translated, it gives CASYPPGGRSEAFF.

A few counts support this clonotype. The CDR3 nucleotides read TGTGCCAGCAGCCGATTGGGGAACACTGAAGCTTTCTTT. Its translation: CASSRLGNTEAFF. J is TRBJ1-1 and V is TRBV7-2; D unresolved. V was shortened by 5 bases and J by 1 base, with 8 bases between the two germline ends. Per germline, CDR1 SGHTA and CDR2 FQGNSA. The CDR3 contains 13 residues.

This clonotype has more than one count but fewer than ten. The CDR3 region is CASSLCQAGGLAVEQYF. CDR3 coding DNA: TGTGCCAGCAGTTTATGCCAAGCGGGAGGGCTAGCTGTGGAGCAGTACTTC. The rearrangement uses TRBV28 and TRBJ2-7; TRBD2 aligns across 10 bases. The CDR3 loop spans 17 amino acids. V shed 0 bases, J shed 7 bases, and the junction held 12 bases outside the gene matches. CDR1 MDHEN and CDR2 SYDVKM come from the germline V gene.